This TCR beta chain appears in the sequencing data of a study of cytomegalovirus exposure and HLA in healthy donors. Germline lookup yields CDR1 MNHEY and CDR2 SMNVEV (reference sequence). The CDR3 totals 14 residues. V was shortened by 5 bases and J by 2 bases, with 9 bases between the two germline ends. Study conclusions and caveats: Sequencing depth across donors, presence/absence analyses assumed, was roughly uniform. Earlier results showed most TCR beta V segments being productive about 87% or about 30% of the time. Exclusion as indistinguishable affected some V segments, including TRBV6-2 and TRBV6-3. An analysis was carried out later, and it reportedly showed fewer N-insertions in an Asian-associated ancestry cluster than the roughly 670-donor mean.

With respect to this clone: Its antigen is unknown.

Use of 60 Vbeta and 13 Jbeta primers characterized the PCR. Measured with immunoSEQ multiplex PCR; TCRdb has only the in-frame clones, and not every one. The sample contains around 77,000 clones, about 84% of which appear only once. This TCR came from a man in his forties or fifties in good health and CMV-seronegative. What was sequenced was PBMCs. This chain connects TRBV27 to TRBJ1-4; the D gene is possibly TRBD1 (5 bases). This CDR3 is CASSGGATNEKLFF. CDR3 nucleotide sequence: TGTGCCAGCAGTGGCGGGGCCACTAATGAAAAACTGTTTTTT. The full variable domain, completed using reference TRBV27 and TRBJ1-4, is EAQVTQNPRYLITVTGKKLTVTCSQNMNHEYMSWYRQDPGLGLRQIYYSMNVEVTDKGDVPEGYKVSRKEKRNFPLILESPSPNQTSLYFCASSGGATNEKLFFGSGTQLSVL.